This entry lists 23 T cell receptor beta chains sequenced from one sample in a study of T cell clonality in common variable immunodeficiency. Method: immunoSEQ multiplex PCR; TCRdb's copy keeps in-frame clones and lacks some. There are approximately 44,000 clones in the sample, none observed a single time. The specimen was peripheral blood mononuclear cells. The source of these receptors is a person between 18 and 70 years old in good health.

This clone showed up many times. Read coverage stops 3 residues before the CDR3 terminus; the germline J gene supplies the remainder. The chain is built from TRBV4-1 and TRBJ2-7, with D perhaps matching TRBD1 (5 bases). CDR3 size: 14 residues. The germline V and J ends were trimmed by 2 bases and 5 bases, with 13 bases remaining between them. Germline V gene lookup returns CDR1 MGHRA and CDR2 YSYEKL. The CDR3 loop reads CASSQSIRGDEQYF. The CDR3 DNA, read in part, is TGCGCCAGCAGCCAATCAATTAGGGGCGACGAG.

At least ten counts were recorded for this clone. The CDR3 goes on 3 residues after the read ends, and that part is filled in from the germline J gene. The chain has TRBV20-1 and TRBJ2-1, with D possibly being TRBD2 (6 bases). The CDR3 extends over 14 amino acids. V dropped 3 bases and J dropped 0 bases, with 9 bases sitting between them. CDR1 is DFQATT and CDR2 is SNEGSKA in the germline V gene (reference sequence). The CDR3: CSASGGSSYNEQFF. The CDR3 bases that were read are TGCAGTGCTAGCGGGGGAAGCTCCTACAATGAG.

The table lists this clone with many counts. From the germline J gene comes the end of the CDR3, since the read stops 3 residues before it. Within the sample, other DNA sequences also encode this same CDR3. The gene calls are TRBV5-6 and TRBJ1-3, with 9 bases lining up with TRBD1. The V gene end was trimmed by 2 bases and the J gene end by 5 bases; junction bases not matched to a gene: 5. CDR1 is SGHDT and CDR2 is YYEEEE in the germline V gene. There are 15 residues in the CDR3. Here the CDR3 reads CASSFGGTGRNTIYF. The covered CDR3 bases are TGTGCCAGCAGCTTTGGGGGGACAGGGAGAAACACC.

This clone came up many times. Read coverage stops 3 residues before the CDR3 terminus; the germline J gene supplies the remainder. The chain employs TRBV29-1 and TRBJ2-3, with D perhaps matching TRBD1 (5 bases). CDR1 and CDR2 from the germline V gene are SQVTM and ANQGSEA. The CDR3 is 13 residues long. With 5 bases removed from V and 2 bases from J, the gap between germline ends came to 11 bases. The sequenced CDR3 bases are TGCAGCGTTCCGGCAGGGATCACAGATACG. It codes for CSVPAGITDT. The complete CDR3 sequence is CSVPAGITDTQYF.

This clone came up many times. Read coverage stops 3 residues before the CDR3 terminus; the germline J gene supplies the remainder. The chain carries TRBV6-4 and TRBJ2-3; 7 nucleotides line up with TRBD2. Germline CDR1 is MRHNA and CDR2 is SNTAGT. V lost 3 bases to trimming and J lost 3 bases; unmatched junction nucleotides: 0. The CDR3 runs 13 residues. The CDR3 DNA, read in part, is TGTGCCAGCAGTGAAGCGGGGACAGATACG. Its protein is CASSEAGTDT. From start to end, the CDR3 is CASSEAGTDTQYF.

There are many counts of this clone. The CDR3 goes on 3 residues after the read ends, and that part is filled in from the germline J gene. The rearrangement links TRBV2 to TRBJ2-3, with 8 bases fitting TRBD2. V lost 5 bases and J lost 2; bases outside the gene matches: 9. Germline values: CDR1 SNHLY, CDR2 FYNNEI. The length of the CDR3 is 16 residues. The CDR3 reads CASSPGVAGSTDTQYF. CDR3 DNA (partial): TGTGCCAGCAGTCCTGGGGTAGCGGGATCCACAGATACG.

The sequenced CDR3 bases are TGTGCCAGCAGGGGCCAGGGAGTCTCCGGGGAG. This codes for CASRGQGVSGE. The whole CDR3 reads CASRGQGVSGELFF. V usage is TRBV2 and J usage is TRBJ2-2; D tentatively fits TRBD1 or TRBD2 (5 bases each). The read finishes 3 residues shy of the CDR3 end, and the germline J gene is used to complete it. The length of the CDR3 is 14 residues. Germline-derived CDR1 and CDR2 are SNHLY and FYNNEI. Trimming removed 6 bases from V and 6 bases from J, with 14 bases in between.

This clone was seen only a few times. The CDR3 extends 3 residues past the end of the read, so its final part is completed from the germline J gene. V and J are TRBV20-1 and TRBJ2-1, with 7 nucleotides matching TRBD2. CDR1 DFQATT and CDR2 SNEGSKA come from the germline V gene (reference sequence). After removal of 6 bases from V and 6 bases from J, the junction contained 11 bases not matched to a gene. The CDR3 contains 14 residues. CDR3 DNA, as far as it was read: TGCAGTGCCCCCGGGGGAGGGAGGATCAATGAG. Its translation: CSAPGGGRINE. The CDR3, in full, reads CSAPGGGRINEQFF.

This clone was counted at least ten times. The CDR3 end is not reached by the read, which stops 3 residues before it; the germline J gene fills it in. The gene calls are TRBV20-1 and TRBJ2-5, with 7 bases matching TRBD1. The CDR3 runs 13 residues. V lost 3 bases, J lost 4 bases, and 5 bases stayed unmatched. Per germline, CDR1 DFQATT and CDR2 SNEGSKA (reference sequence). CDR3 bases read: TGCAGTGCTAGCCAGACAGGGACAGAGACC. It is translated as CSASQTGTET. The CDR3 as a whole reads CSASQTGTETQYF.

This clone was detected ten times or more. Sequencing ends 3 residues short of the CDR3 end; the germline J gene provides the rest. This chain connects TRBV7-2 to TRBJ2-5, with 7 bases fitting TRBD2. Per the germline V gene, CDR1 is SGHTA and CDR2 is FQGNSA. V was clipped by 5 bases and J by 1 base; unmatched bases: 4. The CDR3 extends over 14 amino acids. The CDR3 loop is CASSPTSTQETQYF. CDR3 DNA, as far as it was read: TGTGCCAGCAGCCCGACTAGCACCCAAGAGACC.

Ten or more counts support this clone. The CDR3 end is not reached by the read, which stops 3 residues before it; the germline J gene fills it in. The chain uses TRBV2 and TRBJ1-1, with 7 bases matching TRBD1. CDR1 and CDR2 from the germline V gene are SNHLY and FYNNEI. The CDR3 runs to 14 residues. V lost 3 bases and J lost 5; bases outside the gene matches: 6. CDR3 DNA (partial): TGTGCCAGCAGTGACATAGGGGGCGCGACTGAA. It yields the protein CASSDIGGATE. The CDR3, in full, reads CASSDIGGATEAFF.

This clone has ten or more counts. The observed sequence ends 3 residues before the CDR3 terminus, with the missing tail filled in from the germline J gene. The chain links TRBV20-1 to TRBJ1-1, with 7 bases matching TRBD1. The CDR3 runs 14 residues. Germline lookup yields CDR1 DFQATT and CDR2 SNEGSKA (reference sequence). V was pared by 6 bases and J by 2 bases, with 9 bases of the junction left unmatched. CDR3 residues: CSAEKGASNTEAFF. The sequenced CDR3 bases are TGCAGTGCCGAAAAGGGGGCTTCTAACACTGAA.

This clone was recorded many times. Read sequence stops 3 residues before the CDR3 end, and the germline J gene provides the missing end. This chain uses TRBV20-1 with TRBJ1-4; TRBD1 is a possible D gene (6 bases). V was pared by 6 bases and J by 5 bases, with 13 bases between. This CDR3 is 13 amino acids long. Per germline, CDR1 DFQATT and CDR2 SNEGSKA (reference sequence). CDR3 bases read: TGCAGTGCCAACAGGGTCGTAAATGAAAAA. It specifies CSANRVVNEK. The whole CDR3 region reads CSANRVVNEKLFF.

This clone was seen repeatedly, ten times or more. Read data end 3 residues before the CDR3 end; the end is taken from the germline J gene. V usage is TRBV14 and J usage is TRBJ2-7; 9 bases are a match to TRBD2. With V trimmed by 4 bases and J by 6 bases, 7 bases remained unmatched. This CDR3 contains 14 residues. Germline V gives CDR1 SGHDN, CDR2 FVKESK. CDR3 residues: CASSPVAGAVEQYF. The part of the CDR3 DNA that was read is TGTGCCAGCAGCCCCGTAGCGGGAGCGGTCGAG.

This clone was counted at least ten times. Coverage ceases 3 residues before the CDR3 finishes, and the germline J gene fills in the end. This chain uses TRBV5-4 with TRBJ2-2, with a tentative D call TRBD1 (5 bases). V was pared by 3 bases and J by 1 base, with 7 bases between. The CDR3 is 14 residues long. Germline V gene sequence: CDR1 SGHNT, CDR2 YYREEE (reference sequence). CDR3 region: CASSYGQNTGELFF. The sequenced CDR3 bases are TGTGCCAGCAGCTACGGACAGAACACCGGGGAG.

This clone showed up many times. The read terminates 3 residues ahead of where the CDR3 ends, so the germline J gene completes it. V gene TRBV19 combines with J gene TRBJ2-7, with 9 positions matching TRBD1. Germline assignment: CDR1 LNHDA and CDR2 SQIVND (reference sequence). V trimming: 8 bases; J trimming: 6 bases; junction bases outside the gene matches: 5. This CDR3 spans 12 amino acids. CDR3 DNA (partial): TGTGCCAGTCGACAGGGGGTAAGCGAG. Residues: CASRQGVSE. The whole CDR3 sequence is CASRQGVSEQYF.

This clone was found many times. The read terminates 3 residues ahead of where the CDR3 ends, so the germline J gene completes it. V is TRBV19 and J is TRBJ2-1; TRBD1 matches at 8 bases. The germline V gene has CDR1 LNHDA and CDR2 SQIVND (reference sequence). The CDR3 is 13 amino acids. Trimming cost V 4 bases and J 7 bases; bases outside gene matches: 3. The CDR3 protein is CASSTGGLNEQFF. The DNA read from the CDR3 is TGTGCCAGTAGTACAGGGGGCCTTAATGAG.

This clone was seen many times. The read terminates 3 residues before the CDR3 end, so the remaining end is supplied by the germline J gene. This sequence joins TRBV6-2 or TRBV6-3 and TRBJ2-7; the D is unclear. Per germline, CDR1 MNHEY and CDR2 SVGEGT. V lost 6 bases to trimming and J lost 6 bases, with 12 bases between them. The CDR3 runs 12 residues. CDR3 residues: CASRLKPREQYF. The sequenced CDR3 bases are TGTGCCAGCAGACTAAAGCCGCGCGAG.

This clone showed up many times. Sequencing ends 3 residues short of the CDR3 end; the germline J gene provides the rest. This sequence joins TRBV5-6 and TRBJ2-1; unclear D gene. Between the trimmed V and J ends, which lost 0 bases and 4 bases, there was a span of 11 bases. The CDR3 has 15 amino acids. Germline V lookup: CDR1 SGHDT, CDR2 YYEEEE. This CDR3 is CASSLDLIDYNEQFF. The CDR3 DNA, read in part, is TGTGCCAGCAGCTTGGATCTTATAGATTACAATGAG.

This clone was observed many times. The read gets to within 3 residues of the CDR3 end, and the germline J gene fills in the rest. The chain links TRBV6-1 to TRBJ1-4; 7 nucleotides match TRBD1. Looked up from germline, CDR1 is MNHNS and CDR2 is SASEGT. The junction had 4 bases not matched to a gene; V was cut back by 4 bases and J by 5 bases. This CDR3 contains 14 residues. This CDR3 reads CASSVDRVNEKLFF. Incomplete CDR3 DNA: TGTGCCAGCAGTGTAGACAGGGTCAATGAAAAA.

This clone was observed many times. The read ends 3 residues shy of where the CDR3 ends; the end is completed using the germline J gene. V is TRBV5-4 and J is TRBJ2-2, with D unclear. The CDR3 is 15 amino acids. The germline CDR1 and CDR2 sequences are SGHNT and YYREEE (reference sequence). V shed 0 bases and J shed 1 base, with 7 bases lying between them. The CDR3 loop is CASSLEAGNTGELFF. The CDR3 DNA, read in part, is TGTGCCAGCAGCTTGGAAGCTGGGAACACCGGGGAG.

This clone was counted at least ten times. The read is 3 residues too short to cover the CDR3 end, so that end is filled in from the germline J gene. The J gene is TRBJ2-4, the V gene TRBV11-2; D is ambiguous. V lost 4 bases to trimming and J lost 5 bases, with 12 bases between them. In germline, CDR1 is SGHAT, CDR2 FQNNGV. This CDR3 comprises 14 residues. The part of the CDR3 DNA that was read is TGTGCCAGCAGCTCGAGACAAATTCAAAACATT. Its translation is CASSSRQIQNI. The complete CDR3 reads CASSSRQIQNIQYF.

This clone has at least ten counts. The CDR3 end is not reached by the read, which stops 3 residues before it; the germline J gene fills it in. This rearrangement joins TRBV20-1 to TRBJ2-5, with 10 bases aligning to TRBD1. The CDR3 totals 14 residues. J was trimmed by 5 bases and V by 5 bases; bases with no gene match: 8. In germline, CDR1 is DFQATT, CDR2 SNEGSKA (reference sequence). CDR3 protein: CSAPRDRGLETQYF. The covered CDR3 bases are TGCAGTGCTCCGAGAGACAGGGGGCTCGAGACC.